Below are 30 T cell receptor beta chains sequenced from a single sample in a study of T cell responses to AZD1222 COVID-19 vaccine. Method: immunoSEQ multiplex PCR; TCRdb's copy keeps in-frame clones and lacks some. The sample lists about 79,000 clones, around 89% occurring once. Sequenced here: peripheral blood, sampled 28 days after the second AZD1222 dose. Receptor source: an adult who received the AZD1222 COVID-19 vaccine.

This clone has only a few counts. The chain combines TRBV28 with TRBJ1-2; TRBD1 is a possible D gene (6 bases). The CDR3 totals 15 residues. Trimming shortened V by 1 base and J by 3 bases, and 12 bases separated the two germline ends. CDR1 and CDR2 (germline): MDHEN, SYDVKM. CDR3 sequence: CASSLFQGSHYGYTF. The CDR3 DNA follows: TGTGCCAGCAGTTTATTTCAGGGGTCCCACTATGGCTACACCTTC.

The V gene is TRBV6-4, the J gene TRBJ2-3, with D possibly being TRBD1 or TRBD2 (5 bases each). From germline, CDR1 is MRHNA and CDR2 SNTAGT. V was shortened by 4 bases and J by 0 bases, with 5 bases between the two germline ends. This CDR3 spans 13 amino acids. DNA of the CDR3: TGTGCCAGCAGTGGGGACAGCACAGATACGCAGTATTTT. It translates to CASSGDSTDTQYF.

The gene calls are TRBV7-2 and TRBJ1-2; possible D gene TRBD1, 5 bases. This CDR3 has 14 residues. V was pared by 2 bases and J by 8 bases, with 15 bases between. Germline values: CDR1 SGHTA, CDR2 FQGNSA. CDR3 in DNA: TGTGCCAGCAGCTTAACAGGTGGAGGGTGGGGCTACACCTTC. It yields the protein CASSLTGGGWGYTF.

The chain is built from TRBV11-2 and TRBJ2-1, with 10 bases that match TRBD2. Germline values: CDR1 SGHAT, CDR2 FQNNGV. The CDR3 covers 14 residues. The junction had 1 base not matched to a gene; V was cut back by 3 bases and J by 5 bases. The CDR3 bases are TGTGCCAGCAGCTTCACTAGCGGGAACAATGAGCAGTTCTTC. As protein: CASSFTSGNNEQFF.

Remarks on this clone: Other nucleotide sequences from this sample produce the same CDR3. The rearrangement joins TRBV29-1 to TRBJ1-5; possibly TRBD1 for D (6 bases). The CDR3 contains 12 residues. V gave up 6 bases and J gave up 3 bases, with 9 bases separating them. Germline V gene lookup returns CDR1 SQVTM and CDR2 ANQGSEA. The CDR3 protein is CSVGGVNQPQHF. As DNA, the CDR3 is TGCAGCGTAGGGGGGGTCAATCAGCCCCAGCATTTT.

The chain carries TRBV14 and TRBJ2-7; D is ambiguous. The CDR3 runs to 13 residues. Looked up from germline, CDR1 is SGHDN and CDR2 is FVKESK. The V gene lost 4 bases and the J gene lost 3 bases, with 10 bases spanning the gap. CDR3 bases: TGTGCCAGCAGCCCATGGAACGGCTACGAGCAGTACTTC. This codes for CASSPWNGYEQYF.

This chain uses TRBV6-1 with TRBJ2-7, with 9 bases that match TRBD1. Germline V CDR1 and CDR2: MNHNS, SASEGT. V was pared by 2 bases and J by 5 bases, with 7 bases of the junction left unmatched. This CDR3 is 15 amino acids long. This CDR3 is CASSESGQGADEQYF. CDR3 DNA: TGTGCCAGCAGTGAATCGGGACAGGGTGCCGACGAGCAGTACTTC.

The CDR3 DNA sequence: TGTGCCAGTAGTATAGATGCGCGGTTCTCCTACGAGCAGTACTTC. This sequence encodes CASSIDARFSYEQYF. The chain carries TRBV19 and TRBJ2-7; no clear D. Per the germline V gene, CDR1 is LNHDA and CDR2 is SQIVND (reference sequence). The ends were cut back, 0 bases at V and 0 bases at J, with 9 bases in the middle. The CDR3 extends over 15 amino acids.

The CDR3 spells CASKWAARGNEQFF. CDR3 coding DNA: TGTGCCAGCAAGTGGGCGGCCCGCGGGAATGAGCAGTTCTTC. This chain connects TRBV27 to TRBJ2-1; D is perhaps TRBD2 (5 bases). CDR3 length: 14 amino acids. The V end was cut by 7 bases, the J end by 7 bases, with 17 bases between. Germline CDR1 MNHEY, CDR2 SMNVEV (reference sequence).

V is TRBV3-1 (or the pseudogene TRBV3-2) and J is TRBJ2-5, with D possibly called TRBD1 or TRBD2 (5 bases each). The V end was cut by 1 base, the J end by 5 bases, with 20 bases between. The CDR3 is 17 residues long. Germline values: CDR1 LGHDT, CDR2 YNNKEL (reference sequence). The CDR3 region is CASSQVGRGGRWETQYF. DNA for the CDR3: TGTGCCAGCAGCCAAGTTGGACGTGGGGGACGGTGGGAGACCCAGTACTTC.

CDR3 in DNA: TGCGCCAGCAGCATGGCCCCGACTGGAAATAGCAATCAGCCCCAGCATTTT. Its protein is CASSMAPTGNSNQPQHF. The chain links TRBV5-1 to TRBJ1-5; no definite D call. V gave up 4 bases and J gave up 0 bases, with 17 bases separating them. Germline V gives CDR1 SGHRS, CDR2 YFSETQ. The CDR3 has 17 amino acids.

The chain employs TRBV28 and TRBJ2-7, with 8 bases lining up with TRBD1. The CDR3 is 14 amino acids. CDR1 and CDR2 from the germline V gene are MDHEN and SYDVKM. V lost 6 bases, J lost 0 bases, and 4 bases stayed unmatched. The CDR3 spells CASRDRVSSYEQYF. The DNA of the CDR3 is TGTGCCAGCAGGGACAGGGTATCCTCCTACGAGCAGTACTTC.

For the CDR3, the DNA is TGTGCCAGCAGTTACTCGATTAACAATGAGCAGTTCTTC. Translating it yields CASSYSINNEQFF. The chain joins TRBV6-2 or TRBV6-3 to TRBJ2-1; no reliable D call. V shed 0 bases and J shed 5 bases, with 5 bases lying between them. The CDR3 is 13 residues long. Per germline, CDR1 MNHEY and CDR2 SVGEGT.

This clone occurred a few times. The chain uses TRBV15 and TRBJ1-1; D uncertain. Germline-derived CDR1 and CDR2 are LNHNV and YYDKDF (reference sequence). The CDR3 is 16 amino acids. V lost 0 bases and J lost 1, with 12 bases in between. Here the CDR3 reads CATSRERFGKNTEAFF. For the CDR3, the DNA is TGTGCCACCAGCAGAGAGAGATTTGGGAAGAACACTGAAGCTTTCTTT.

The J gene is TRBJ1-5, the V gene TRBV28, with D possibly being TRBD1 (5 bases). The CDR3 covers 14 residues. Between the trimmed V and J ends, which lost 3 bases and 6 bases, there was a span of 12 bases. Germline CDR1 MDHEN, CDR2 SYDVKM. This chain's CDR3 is CASSFRVLGQPQHF. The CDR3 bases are TGTGCCAGCAGTTTCAGGGTCTTGGGTCAGCCCCAGCATTTT. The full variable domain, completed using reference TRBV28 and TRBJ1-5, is DVKVTQSSRYLVKRTGEKVFLECVQDMDHENMFWYRQDPGLGLRLIYFSYDVKMKEKGDIPEGYSVSREKKERFSLILESASTNQTSMYLCASSFRVLGQPQHFGDGTRLSIL.

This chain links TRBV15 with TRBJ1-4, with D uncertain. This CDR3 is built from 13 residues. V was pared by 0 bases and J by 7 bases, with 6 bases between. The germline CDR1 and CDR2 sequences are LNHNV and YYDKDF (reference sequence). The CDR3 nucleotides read TGTGCCACCAGCAGAGATCGGTCTGAAAAACTGTTTTTT. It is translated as CATSRDRSEKLFF.

This chain's CDR3 is CASSQAGVNTEAFF. CDR3 sequence (DNA): TGCGCCAGCAGCCAAGCGGGTGTTAACACTGAAGCTTTCTTT. This sequence joins TRBV4-1 and TRBJ1-1; D unclear. The CDR3 has 14 amino acids. Per germline, CDR1 MGHRA and CDR2 YSYEKL. V was pared by 1 base and J by 2 bases, with 8 bases between.

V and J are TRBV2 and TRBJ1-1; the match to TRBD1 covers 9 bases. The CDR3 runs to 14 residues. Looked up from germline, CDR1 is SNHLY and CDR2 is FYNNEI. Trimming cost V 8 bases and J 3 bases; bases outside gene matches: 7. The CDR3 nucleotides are TGTGCCAGCCGAATCCGGACAGGGGACACTGAAGCTTTCTTT. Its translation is CASRIRTGDTEAFF. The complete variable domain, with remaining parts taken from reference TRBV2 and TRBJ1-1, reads EPEVTQTPSHQVTQMGQEVILRCVPISNHLYFYWYRQILGQKVEFLVSFYNNEISEKSEIFDDQFSVERPDGSNFTLKIRSTKLEDSAMYFCASRIRTGDTEAFFGQGTRLTVV.

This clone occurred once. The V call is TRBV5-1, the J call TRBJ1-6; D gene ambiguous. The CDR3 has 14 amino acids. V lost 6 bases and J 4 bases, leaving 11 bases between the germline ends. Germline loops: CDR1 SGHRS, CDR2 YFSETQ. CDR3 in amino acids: CASNAGGYNSPLHF. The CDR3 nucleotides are TGCGCCAGCAACGCCGGAGGGTATAATTCACCCCTCCACTTT.

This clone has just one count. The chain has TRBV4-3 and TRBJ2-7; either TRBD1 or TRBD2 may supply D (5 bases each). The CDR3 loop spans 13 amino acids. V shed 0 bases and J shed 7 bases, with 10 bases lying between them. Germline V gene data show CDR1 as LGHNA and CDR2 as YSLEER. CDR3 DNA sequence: TGCGCCAGCAGCCAAGAACAGTGGGGGGAGCAGTACTTC. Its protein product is CASSQEQWGEQYF.

CDR3 amino acids: CASTLSEGPAQPQHF. CDR3 DNA: TGTGCCAGCACCCTCTCGGAGGGGCCGGCTCAGCCCCAGCATTTT. The chain links TRBV28 to TRBJ1-5, with D tentatively TRBD1 (5 bases). Deletions cut 7 bases from V and 6 bases from J, with 19 bases between. Germline CDR1 MDHEN, CDR2 SYDVKM. The CDR3 is 15 residues long.

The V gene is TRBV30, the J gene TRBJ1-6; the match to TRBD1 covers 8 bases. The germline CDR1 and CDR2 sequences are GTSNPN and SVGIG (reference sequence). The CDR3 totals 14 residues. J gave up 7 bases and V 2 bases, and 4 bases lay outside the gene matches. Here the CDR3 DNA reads TGTGCCTGGAGTTGGACAGGGAGGAATTCACCCCTCCACTTT. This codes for CAWSWTGRNSPLHF.

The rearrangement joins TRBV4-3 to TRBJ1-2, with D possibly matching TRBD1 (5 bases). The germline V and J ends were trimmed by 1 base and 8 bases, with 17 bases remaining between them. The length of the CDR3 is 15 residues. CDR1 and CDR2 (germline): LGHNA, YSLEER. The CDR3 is CASSQVSIREGGYTF. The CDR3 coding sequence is TGCGCCAGCAGCCAAGTCTCCATCAGGGAGGGAGGCTACACCTTC.

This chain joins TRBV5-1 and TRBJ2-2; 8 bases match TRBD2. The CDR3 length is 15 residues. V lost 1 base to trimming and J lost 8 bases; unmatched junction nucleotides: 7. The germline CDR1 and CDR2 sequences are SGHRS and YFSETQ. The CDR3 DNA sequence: TGCGCCAGCAGCTTGTCCCTCGGACTAGCAGGGGAGCTGTTTTTT. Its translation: CASSLSLGLAGELFF.

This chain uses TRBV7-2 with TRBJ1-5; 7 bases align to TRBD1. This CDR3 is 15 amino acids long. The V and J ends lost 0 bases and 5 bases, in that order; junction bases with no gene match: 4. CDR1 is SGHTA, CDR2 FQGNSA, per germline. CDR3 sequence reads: CASSLAQGWDQPQHF. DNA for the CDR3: TGTGCCAGCAGCTTAGCACAGGGGTGGGATCAGCCCCAGCATTTT.

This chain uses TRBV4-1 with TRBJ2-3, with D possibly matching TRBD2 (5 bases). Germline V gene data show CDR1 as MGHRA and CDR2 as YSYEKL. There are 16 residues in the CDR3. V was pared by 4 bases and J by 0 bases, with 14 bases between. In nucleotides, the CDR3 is TGCGCCAGCAGCCGAAGTCCGGGAAGAAGCACAGATACGCAGTATTTT. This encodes CASSRSPGRSTDTQYF.

This CDR3 reads CASRREGAGETQYF. In DNA, the CDR3 is TGTGCCAGCCGCCGTGAGGGGGCGGGGGAGACCCAGTACTTC. V is TRBV6-2 or TRBV6-3 and J is TRBJ2-5; the D gene is possibly TRBD1 (7 bases). Between the trimmed V and J ends, which lost 8 bases and 5 bases, there was a span of 18 bases. CDR1 is MNHEY and CDR2 is SVGEGT in the germline V gene. This CDR3 contains 14 residues.

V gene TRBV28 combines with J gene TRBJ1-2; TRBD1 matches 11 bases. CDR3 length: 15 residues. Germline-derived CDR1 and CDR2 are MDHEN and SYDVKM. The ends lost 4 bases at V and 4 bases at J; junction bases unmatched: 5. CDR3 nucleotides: TGTGCCAGCAGTTCCTGGACAGGGGGCCCCTATGGCTACACCTTC. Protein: CASSSWTGGPYGYTF.

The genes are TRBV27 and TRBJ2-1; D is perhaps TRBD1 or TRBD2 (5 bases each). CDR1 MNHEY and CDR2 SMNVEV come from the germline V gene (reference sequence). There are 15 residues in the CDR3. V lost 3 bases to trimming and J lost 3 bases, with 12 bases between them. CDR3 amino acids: CASSFLRESYNEQFF. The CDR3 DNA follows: TGTGCCAGCAGTTTCCTCAGGGAGAGCTACAATGAGCAGTTCTTC.

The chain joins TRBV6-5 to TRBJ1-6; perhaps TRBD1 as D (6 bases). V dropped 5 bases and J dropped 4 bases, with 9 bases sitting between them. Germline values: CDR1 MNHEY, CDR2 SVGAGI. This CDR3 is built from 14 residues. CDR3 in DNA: TGTGCCAGCAGTCGGGGACAATATAATTCACCCCTCCACTTT. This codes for CASSRGQYNSPLHF.